This passage covers 26 T cell receptor beta chains from one sample sequenced in a study of technical replicates of blood from four donors. The method was immunoSEQ multiplex PCR; TCRdb's version includes in-frame clones alone and lacks a portion of them. This sample has about 100,000 clones, with approximately 94% found just once. Material for sequencing was T cells isolated from PBMCs. The receptor set was obtained from a human donor in good health.

The chain employs TRBV7-9 and TRBJ2-7; TRBD1 aligns across 8 bases. The CDR3 extends over 14 amino acids. Germline assignment: CDR1 SEHNR and CDR2 FQNEAQ (reference sequence). The ends lost 2 bases at V and 12 bases at J; junction bases unmatched: 12. DNA of the CDR3: TGTGCCAGCAGCTTATCAGGACAGGGATTGGTAACGTACTTC. Translating gives CASSLSGQGLVTYF.

This chain connects TRBV5-1 to TRBJ2-7; 8 bases fit TRBD1. This CDR3 has 14 residues. V dropped 0 bases and J dropped 3; count of bases not matched to a gene: 2. Per the germline V gene, CDR1 is SGHRS and CDR2 is YFSETQ. CDR3 bases: TGCGCCAGCAGCTTGGGCGGGACAGGCTACGAGCAGTACTTC. It codes for CASSLGGTGYEQYF.

The CDR3 DNA reads TGTGCCAGCAGCTCACACCAGGGGTGGGGCTCCGAGCAGTACTTC. Translated, it gives CASSSHQGWGSEQYF. V is TRBV6-5 and J is TRBJ2-7; D might be TRBD1 (6 bases). The ends were cut back, 6 bases at V and 6 bases at J, with 21 bases in the middle. The CDR3 spans 15 residues. The V gene's germline CDR1 is MNHEY and CDR2 SVGAGI.

The V call is TRBV5-1, the J call TRBJ2-1, with 8 bases that match TRBD2. The CDR3 runs 14 residues. Germline loops: CDR1 SGHRS, CDR2 YFSETQ. J gave up 6 bases and V 1 base, and 3 bases lay outside the gene matches. The CDR3 loop is CASSLSGSGNEQFF. DNA of the CDR3: TGCGCCAGCAGCTTGAGCGGGAGTGGCAATGAGCAGTTCTTC. The whole variable domain, remainder taken from reference TRBV5-1 and TRBJ2-1, is KAGVTQTPRYLIKTRGQQVTLSCSPISGHRSVSWYQQTPGQGLQFLFEYFSETQRNKGNFPGRFSGRQFSNSRSEMNVSTLELGDSALYLCASSLSGSGNEQFFGPGTRLTVL.

The V and J genes are TRBV12-5 and TRBJ1-6, with 10 bases fitting TRBD1. Germline V gene data show CDR1 as LGHNT and CDR2 as FRNRAP. This CDR3 is 15 amino acids long. V shed 1 base, J shed 10 bases, and the junction held 4 bases outside the gene matches. CDR3 region: CASGLGDRGGSPLHF. CDR3 bases: TGTGCTAGTGGTTTGGGGGACAGGGGAGGCTCACCCCTCCACTTT.

The rearrangement links TRBV28 to TRBJ1-2; D gene ambiguous. In germline, CDR1 is MDHEN, CDR2 SYDVKM. Trimming cost V 10 bases and J 1 base, with 16 bases left between them. There are 14 residues in the CDR3. The CDR3 coding sequence is TGTGCCACCAAGAGGGAATTCTTTAACTATGGCTACACCTTC. As protein: CATKREFFNYGYTF.

Only one count was recorded for this clone. The gene calls are TRBV6-4 and TRBJ2-3, with TRBD2 identical over 7 bases. J lost 4 bases, V lost 6 bases, and 13 bases had no gene match. The CDR3 has 16 amino acids. Germline CDR1 MRHNA, CDR2 SNTAGT. The CDR3 DNA reads as TGTGCCAGCAGCGAGTTAGCGGGTGGTCTTGCAGATACGCAGTATTTT. Translation gives CASSELAGGLADTQYF.

CDR3 DNA sequence: TGTGCCAGCAGCCACCTAGCGGGAACGGGCCCCACAGATACGCAGTATTTT. This translates into CASSHLAGTGPTDTQYF. The chain uses TRBV14 and TRBJ2-3; 9 positions agree with TRBD2. Germline V gene lookup returns CDR1 SGHDN and CDR2 FVKESK. CDR3 size: 17 residues. V shed 3 bases, J shed 2 bases, and the junction held 9 bases outside the gene matches. Combining the CDR3 with reference TRBV14 and TRBJ2-3 gives the whole variable domain EAGVTQFPSHSVIEKGQTVTLRCDPISGHDNLYWYRRVMGKEIKFLLHFVKESKQDESGMPNNRFLAERTGGTYSTLKVQPAELEDSGVYFCASSHLAGTGPTDTQYFGPGTRLTVL.

The chain couples TRBV11-2 to TRBJ1-2; D is undetermined. The V gene's germline CDR1 is SGHAT and CDR2 FQNNGV. The CDR3 is 13 residues long. Trimming removed 3 bases at V and 8 bases at J, with 13 bases between. The CDR3 region is CASSLGLRLGYTF. The CDR3 DNA is TGTGCCAGCAGCTTGGGTTTGCGGTTGGGCTACACCTTC. The full variable domain, its missing parts supplied by reference TRBV11-2 and TRBJ1-2, is EAGVAQSPRYKIIEKRQSVAFWCNPISGHATLYWYQQILGQGPKLLIQFQNNGVVDDSQLPKDRFSAERLKGVDSTLKIQPAKLEDSAVYLCASSLGLRLGYTFGSGTRLTVV.

The rearrangement uses TRBV11-3 and TRBJ1-4, with 9 bases fitting TRBD1. This CDR3 has 17 residues. V was clipped by 5 bases and J by 7 bases; unmatched bases: 14. Germline V lookup: CDR1 SGHNT, CDR2 YENEEA. CDR3 DNA sequence: TGTGCCAGCAGCCAACCGGGACAGGGCCCCCTTAGTGAAAAACTGTTTTTT. It encodes CASSQPGQGPLSEKLFF.

The chain carries TRBV4-1 and TRBJ2-7, with D perhaps TRBD1 (8 bases). The CDR3 runs 17 residues. The germline CDR1 and CDR2 sequences are MGHRA and YSYEKL. The V gene lost 3 bases and the J gene lost 1 base, with 19 bases spanning the gap. CDR3 in amino acids: CASSHLSGQGASYEQYF. CDR3 nucleotide sequence: TGCGCCAGCAGCCACCTTAGCGGGCAGGGGGCGTCCTACGAGCAGTACTTC.

The rearrangement uses TRBV25-1 and TRBJ2-2; possibly TRBD1 for D (5 bases). CDR1 is MGHDK, CDR2 SYGVNS, per germline. Trimming pared 3 bases from V and 4 bases from J, leaving 9 bases between. The CDR3 spans 14 residues. The CDR3, as DNA: TGTGCCAGCAGTGACAGGGAAAGCACCGGGGAGCTGTTTTTT. Translated: CASSDRESTGELFF.

This chain uses TRBV19 with TRBJ2-7; 8 positions agree with TRBD1. This CDR3 region has 16 residues. The V gene end was trimmed by 5 bases and the J gene end by 6 bases; junction bases not matched to a gene: 15. In germline, CDR1 is LNHDA, CDR2 SQIVND (reference sequence). The chain's CDR3 is CASSSQGAGTPTEQYF. The CDR3 nucleotides read TGTGCCAGTAGTTCTCAGGGGGCAGGGACTCCCACCGAGCAGTACTTC.

The genes are TRBV15 and TRBJ1-6, with TRBD1 identical over 10 bases. The CDR3 runs to 16 residues. CDR1 LNHNV and CDR2 YYDKDF come from the germline V gene (reference sequence). V shed 5 bases, J shed 11 bases, and the junction held 12 bases outside the gene matches. CDR3 sequence reads: CATSPRDRGLAAPLHF. The CDR3 DNA is TGTGCCACCAGCCCTCGGGACAGGGGATTGGCGGCACCCCTCCACTTT.

V usage is TRBV6-4 and J usage is TRBJ2-3; D not resolved. Trimming took 0 bases from V and 6 from J, leaving 4 bases between them. Germline lookup yields CDR1 MRHNA and CDR2 SNTAGT. The CDR3 spans 12 residues. The DNA of the CDR3 is TGTGCCAGCAGTGACTCGGGCGATACGCAGTATTTT. It specifies CASSDSGDTQYF.

The rearrangement links TRBV7-9 to TRBJ1-1; maybe TRBD1 (5 bases). The V and J ends lost 1 base and 4 bases respectively, with 10 bases between them. The germline V gene has CDR1 SEHNR and CDR2 FQNEAQ (reference sequence). The CDR3 is made up of 14 amino acids. CDR3 region: CASSLDGARTEAFF. CDR3 nucleotides: TGTGCCAGCAGCTTAGATGGGGCCCGCACTGAAGCTTTCTTT.

V and J are TRBV28 and TRBJ1-2; TRBD1 matches at 7 bases. Germline CDR1 is MDHEN and CDR2 is SYDVKM. V was clipped by 11 bases and J by 5 bases; unmatched bases: 11. This CDR3 contains 13 residues. The CDR3 nucleotides read TGTGCCGGAAAGGACAGGACGGAGTATGGCTACACCTTC. Amino acids: CAGKDRTEYGYTF.

As regards this clone: One end of the junction fails to match germline, which may point to a read error. Other DNA sequences in the sample encode the same CDR3. The V gene is TRBV6-5, the J gene TRBJ1-3; D gene uncertain. Germline V gene lookup returns CDR1 MNHEY and CDR2 SVGAGI. There are 14 residues in the CDR3. The CDR3 loop is CASSRGWPGNTIYF. CDR3 nucleotide sequence: TGTGCCAGCAGCCGAGGGTGGCCTGGAAATACCATATATTTT.

In this sample, this clone turned up once. The gene calls are TRBV11-3 and TRBJ2-3; 8 nucleotides line up with TRBD2. The CDR3 length is 18 residues. Germline CDR1 and CDR2: SGHNT and YENEEA. Unmatched junction bases numbered 11, after V lost 1 base and J lost 2 bases. The CDR3 DNA is TGTGCCAGCAGCTTAGGGGGGGCTAGCGGGTTCCCCACAGATACGCAGTATTTT. Protein product: CASSLGGASGFPTDTQYF.

The chain uses TRBV11-2 and TRBJ2-5, with 10 bases that match TRBD2. With 4 bases clipped from V and 2 bases from J, the junction kept 13 bases outside the gene matches. Per germline, CDR1 SGHAT and CDR2 FQNNGV. The CDR3 length is 18 residues. This CDR3 reads CASSSSGSDREKQETQYF. In DNA form, the CDR3 reads TGTGCCAGCAGCTCTAGCGGGAGCGATAGAGAGAAGCAAGAGACCCAGTACTTC.

The chain carries TRBV6-1 and TRBJ2-7; D is unclear. Looked up from germline, CDR1 is MNHNS and CDR2 is SASEGT. This CDR3 is built from 13 residues. Trimming took off 2 bases at V and 3 bases at J, with 8 bases between the two ends. The chain's CDR3 is CASSERRVYEQYF. The CDR3 nucleotides read TGTGCCAGCAGTGAACGGAGAGTCTACGAGCAGTACTTC.

The rearrangement links TRBV6-5 to TRBJ1-1, with TRBD1 matching 8 bases. The germline CDR1 and CDR2 sequences are MNHEY and SVGAGI. V lost 0 bases, J lost 1 base, and 1 base stayed unmatched. The CDR3 runs 15 residues. CDR3 sequence: CASSYSTGANTEAFF. Here the CDR3 DNA reads TGTGCCAGCAGTTACTCGACAGGGGCGAACACTGAAGCTTTCTTT.

The V call is TRBV7-9, the J call TRBJ2-3; TRBD2 matches at 14 bases. This CDR3 is 16 amino acids long. Germline loops: CDR1 SEHNR, CDR2 FQNEAQ (reference sequence). Losses at the gene ends were 5 bases for V and 5 bases for J; bases not matched to a gene: 6. The CDR3 sequence is CASSLTSGGALDTQYF. CDR3 coding DNA: TGTGCCAGCAGCCTGACTAGCGGGGGGGCTTTAGATACGCAGTATTTT.

The chain recombines TRBV11-3 with TRBJ2-5; perhaps TRBD2 as D (6 bases). V was clipped by 0 bases and J by 5 bases, with 16 bases between them. Germline CDR1 SGHNT, CDR2 YENEEA. This CDR3 has 16 amino acids. The DNA for the CDR3 is TGTGCCAGCAGCTTAGATTCGTGGGGGGATCTGGAGACCCAGTACTTC. It codes for CASSLDSWGDLETQYF. The complete variable domain, with remaining parts taken from reference TRBV11-3 and TRBJ2-5, reads EAGVVQSPRYKIIEKKQPVAFWCNPISGHNTLYWYLQNLGQGPELLIRYENEEAVDDSQLPKDRFSAERLKGVDSTLKIQPAELGDSAVYLCASSLDSWGDLETQYFGPGTRLLVL.

The CDR3 DNA reads TGTGCCAGTAGGGATCGAACGGGACACATCGATTCACCCCTCCACTTT. Translated: CASRDRTGHIDSPLHF. The J gene is TRBJ1-6, the V gene TRBV19, with D perhaps TRBD1 (6 bases). V was pared by 6 bases and J by 8 bases, with 20 bases between. This CDR3 comprises 16 residues. CDR1 LNHDA and CDR2 SQIVND come from the germline V gene (reference sequence). Complete variable domain (other parts from reference TRBV19 and TRBJ1-6): DGGITQSPKYLFRKEGQNVTLSCEQNLNHDAMYWYRQDPGQGLRLIYYSQIVNDFQKGDIAEGYSVSREKKESFPLTVTSAQKNPTAFYLCASRDRTGHIDSPLHFGNGTRLTVT.

This clone has a single count. The rearrangement joins TRBV7-9 to TRBJ1-4, with TRBD1 as a possible D gene (6 bases). CDR1 and CDR2 from the germline V gene are SEHNR and FQNEAQ (reference sequence). V was shortened by 1 base and J by 0 bases, with 18 bases between the two germline ends. The CDR3 contains 19 residues. CDR3 protein: CASSLGRTATTATNEKLFF. The CDR3 DNA is TGTGCCAGCAGCTTAGGAAGGACAGCCACAACTGCAACTAATGAAAAACTGTTTTTT.